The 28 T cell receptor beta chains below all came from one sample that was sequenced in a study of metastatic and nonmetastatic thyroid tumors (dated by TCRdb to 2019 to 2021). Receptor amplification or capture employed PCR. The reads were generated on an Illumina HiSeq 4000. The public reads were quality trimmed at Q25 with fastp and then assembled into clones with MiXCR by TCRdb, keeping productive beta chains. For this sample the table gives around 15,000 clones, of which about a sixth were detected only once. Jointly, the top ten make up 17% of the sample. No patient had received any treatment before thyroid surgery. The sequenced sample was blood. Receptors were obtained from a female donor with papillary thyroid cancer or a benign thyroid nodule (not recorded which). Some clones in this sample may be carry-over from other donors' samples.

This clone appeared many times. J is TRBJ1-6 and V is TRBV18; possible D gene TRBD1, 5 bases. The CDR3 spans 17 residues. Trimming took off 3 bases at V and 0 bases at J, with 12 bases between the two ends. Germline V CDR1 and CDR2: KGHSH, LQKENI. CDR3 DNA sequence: TGTGCCAGCTCACCGCAGGGTAGAAGCTCCTATAATTCACCCCTCCACTTT. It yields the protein CASSPQGRSSYNSPLHF.

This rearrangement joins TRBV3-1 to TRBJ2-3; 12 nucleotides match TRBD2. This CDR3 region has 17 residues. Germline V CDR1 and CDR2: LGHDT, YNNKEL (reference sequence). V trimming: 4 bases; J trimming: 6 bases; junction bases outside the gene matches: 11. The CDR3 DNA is TGTGCCAGCAGCCTCAAGTCGACTAGCGGGGGAAGGGATACGCAGTATTTT. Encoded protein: CASSLKSTSGGRDTQYF.

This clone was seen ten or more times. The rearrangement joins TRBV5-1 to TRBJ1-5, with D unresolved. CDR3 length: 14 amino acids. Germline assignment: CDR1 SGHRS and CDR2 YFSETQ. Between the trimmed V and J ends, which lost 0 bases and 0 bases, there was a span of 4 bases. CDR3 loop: CASSLDFSNQPQHF. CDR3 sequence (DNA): TGCGCCAGCAGCTTGGACTTTAGCAATCAGCCCCAGCATTTT.

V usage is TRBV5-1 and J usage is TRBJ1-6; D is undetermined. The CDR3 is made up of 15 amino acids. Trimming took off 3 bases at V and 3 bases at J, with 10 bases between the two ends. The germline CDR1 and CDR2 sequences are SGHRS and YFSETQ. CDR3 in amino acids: CASSSQDGYNSPLHF. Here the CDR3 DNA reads TGCGCCAGCAGCTCCCAAGACGGCTATAATTCACCCCTCCACTTT.

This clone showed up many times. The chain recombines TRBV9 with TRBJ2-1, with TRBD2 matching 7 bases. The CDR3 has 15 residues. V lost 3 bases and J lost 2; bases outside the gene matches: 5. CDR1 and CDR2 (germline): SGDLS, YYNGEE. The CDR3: CASSALAEAYNEQFF. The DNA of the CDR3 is TGTGCCAGCAGCGCCCTAGCGGAAGCCTACAATGAGCAGTTCTTC.

The CDR3: CASSFVGTGYTDTQYF. In DNA, the CDR3 is TGCGCCAGCAGCTTCGTAGGGACAGGGTACACAGATACGCAGTATTTT. This rearrangement joins TRBV5-1 to TRBJ2-3, with 9 positions matching TRBD1. Germline V gene data show CDR1 as SGHRS and CDR2 as YFSETQ. Losses at the gene ends were 2 bases for V and 2 bases for J; bases not matched to a gene: 6. CDR3 length: 16 residues.

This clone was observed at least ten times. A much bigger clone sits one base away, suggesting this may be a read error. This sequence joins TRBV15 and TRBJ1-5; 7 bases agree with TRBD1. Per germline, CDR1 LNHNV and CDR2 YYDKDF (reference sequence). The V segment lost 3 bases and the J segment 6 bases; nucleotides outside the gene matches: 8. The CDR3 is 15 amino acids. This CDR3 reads CATSSGTEWGQPQHF. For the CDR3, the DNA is TGTGCCACCAGCAGTGGGACAGAGTGGGGTCAGCCCCAGCATTTT.

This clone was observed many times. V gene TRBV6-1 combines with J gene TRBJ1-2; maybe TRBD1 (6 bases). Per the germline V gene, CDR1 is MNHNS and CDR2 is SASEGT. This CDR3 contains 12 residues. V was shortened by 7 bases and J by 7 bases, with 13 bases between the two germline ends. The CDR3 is CASKGDESGYTF. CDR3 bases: TGTGCCAGCAAGGGGGACGAGTCTGGCTACACCTTC.

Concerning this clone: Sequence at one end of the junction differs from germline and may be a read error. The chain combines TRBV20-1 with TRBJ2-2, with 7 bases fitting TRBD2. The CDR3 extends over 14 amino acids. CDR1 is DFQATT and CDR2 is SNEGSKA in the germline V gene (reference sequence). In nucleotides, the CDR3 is TGCAGTGCTAGGGGCGGGGGTGTCACCGGGAAGCTGTTTTTT. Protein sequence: CSARGGGVTGKLFF.

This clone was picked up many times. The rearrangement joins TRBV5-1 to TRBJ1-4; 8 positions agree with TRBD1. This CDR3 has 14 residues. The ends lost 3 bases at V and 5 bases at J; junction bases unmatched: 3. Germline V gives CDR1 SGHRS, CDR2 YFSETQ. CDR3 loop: CASSSGGINEKLFF. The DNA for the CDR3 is TGCGCCAGCAGCTCAGGGGGCATAAATGAAAAACTGTTTTTT.

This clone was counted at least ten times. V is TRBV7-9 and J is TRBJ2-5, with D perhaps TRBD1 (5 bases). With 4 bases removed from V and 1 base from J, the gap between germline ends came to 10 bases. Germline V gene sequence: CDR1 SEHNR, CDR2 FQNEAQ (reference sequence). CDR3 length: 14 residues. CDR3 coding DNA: TGTGCCAGCAGCTCGGACATATCCCAAGAGACCCAGTACTTC. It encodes CASSSDISQETQYF.

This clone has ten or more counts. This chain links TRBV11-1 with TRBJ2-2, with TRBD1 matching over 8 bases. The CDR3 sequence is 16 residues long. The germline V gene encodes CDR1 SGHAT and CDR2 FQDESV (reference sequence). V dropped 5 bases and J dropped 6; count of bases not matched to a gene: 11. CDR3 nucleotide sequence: TGTGCCAGCAGCCAAAAGGACAGGGCAGAGCCCGGGGAGCTGTTTTTT. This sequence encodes CASSQKDRAEPGELFF.

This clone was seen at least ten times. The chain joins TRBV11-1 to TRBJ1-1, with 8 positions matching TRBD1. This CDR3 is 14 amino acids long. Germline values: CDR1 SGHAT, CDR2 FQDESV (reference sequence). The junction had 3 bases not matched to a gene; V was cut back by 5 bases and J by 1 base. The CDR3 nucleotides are TGTGCCAGCAGCCGGGACAGGTGGAACACTGAAGCTTTCTTT. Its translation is CASSRDRWNTEAFF.

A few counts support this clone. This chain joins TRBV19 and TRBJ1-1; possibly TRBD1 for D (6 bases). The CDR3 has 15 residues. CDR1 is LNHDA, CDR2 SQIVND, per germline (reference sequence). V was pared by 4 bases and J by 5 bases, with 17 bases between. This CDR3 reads CASSREGGVMTEAFF. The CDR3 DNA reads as TGTGCCAGTAGTAGGGAAGGGGGTGTAATGACTGAAGCTTTCTTT.

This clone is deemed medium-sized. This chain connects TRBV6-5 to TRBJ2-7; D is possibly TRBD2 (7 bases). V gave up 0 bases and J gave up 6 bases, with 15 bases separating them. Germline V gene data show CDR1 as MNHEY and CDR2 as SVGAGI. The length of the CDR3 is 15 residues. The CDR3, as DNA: TGTGCCAGCAGTTACTCGGGAGGGGGGGCCTTCGAGCAGTACTTC. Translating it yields CASSYSGGGAFEQYF.

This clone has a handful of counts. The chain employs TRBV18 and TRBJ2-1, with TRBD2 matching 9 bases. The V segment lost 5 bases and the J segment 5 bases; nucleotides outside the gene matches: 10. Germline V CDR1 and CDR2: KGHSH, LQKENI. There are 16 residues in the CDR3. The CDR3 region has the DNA TGTGCCAGCTCAACCATGGGACTAGCTATCCACAATGAGCAGTTCTTC. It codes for CASSTMGLAIHNEQFF.

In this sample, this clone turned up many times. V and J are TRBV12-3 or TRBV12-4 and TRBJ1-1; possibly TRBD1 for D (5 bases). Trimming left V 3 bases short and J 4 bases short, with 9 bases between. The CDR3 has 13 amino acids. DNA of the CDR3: TGTGCCAGCAGTTTGGGGGGGGGCACTGAAGCTTTCTTT. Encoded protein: CASSLGGGTEAFF.

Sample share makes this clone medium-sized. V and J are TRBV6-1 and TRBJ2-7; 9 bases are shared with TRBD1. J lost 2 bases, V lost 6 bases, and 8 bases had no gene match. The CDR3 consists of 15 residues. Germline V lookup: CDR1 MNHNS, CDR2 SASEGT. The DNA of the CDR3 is TGTGCCAGCAGATCCACAGGGGGCGGGCCCTACGAGCAGTACTTC. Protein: CASRSTGGGPYEQYF.

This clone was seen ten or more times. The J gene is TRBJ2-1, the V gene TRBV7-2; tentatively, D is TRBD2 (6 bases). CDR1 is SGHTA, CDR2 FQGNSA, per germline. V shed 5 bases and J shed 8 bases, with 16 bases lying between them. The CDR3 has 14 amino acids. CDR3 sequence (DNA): TGTGCCAGCAGCCGGGGGAGGCAGGGATATGAGCAGTTCTTC. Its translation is CASSRGRQGYEQFF.

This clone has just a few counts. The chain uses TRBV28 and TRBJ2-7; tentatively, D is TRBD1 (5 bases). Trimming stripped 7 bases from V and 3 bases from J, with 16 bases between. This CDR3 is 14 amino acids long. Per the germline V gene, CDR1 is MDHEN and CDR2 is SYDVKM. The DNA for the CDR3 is TGTGCCAGCATCCCGAAAGGGGCCTACTACGAGCAGTACTTC. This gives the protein CASIPKGAYYEQYF.

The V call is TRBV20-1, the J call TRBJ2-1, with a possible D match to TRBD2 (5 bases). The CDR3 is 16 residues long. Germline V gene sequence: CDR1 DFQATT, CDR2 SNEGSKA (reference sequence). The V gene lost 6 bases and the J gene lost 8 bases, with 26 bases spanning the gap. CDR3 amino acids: CSATPRERVPRDEQFF. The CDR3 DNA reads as TGCAGTGCAACGCCGCGTGAGAGGGTACCTCGGGATGAGCAGTTCTTC.

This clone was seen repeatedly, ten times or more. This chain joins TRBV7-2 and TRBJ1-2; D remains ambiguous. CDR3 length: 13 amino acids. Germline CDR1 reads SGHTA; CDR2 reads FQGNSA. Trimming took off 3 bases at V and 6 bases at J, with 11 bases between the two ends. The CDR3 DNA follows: TGTGCCAGCAGCTTTGGCAGGTCGGATGGCTACACCTTC. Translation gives CASSFGRSDGYTF.

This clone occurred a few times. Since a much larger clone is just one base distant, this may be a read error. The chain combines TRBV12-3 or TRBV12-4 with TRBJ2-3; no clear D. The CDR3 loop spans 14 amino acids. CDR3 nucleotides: TGTGCCAGCAGTTCAACGGCCAGCACGGATACGCAGTATTTT. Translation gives CASSSTASTDTQYF.

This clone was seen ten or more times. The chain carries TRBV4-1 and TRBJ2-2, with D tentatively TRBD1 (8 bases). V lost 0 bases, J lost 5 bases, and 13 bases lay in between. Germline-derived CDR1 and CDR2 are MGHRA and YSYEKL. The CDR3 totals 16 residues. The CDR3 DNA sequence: TGCGCCAGCAGCCAAGAGCACAGGGGGGGGACCGGGGAGCTGTTTTTT. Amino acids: CASSQEHRGGTGELFF.

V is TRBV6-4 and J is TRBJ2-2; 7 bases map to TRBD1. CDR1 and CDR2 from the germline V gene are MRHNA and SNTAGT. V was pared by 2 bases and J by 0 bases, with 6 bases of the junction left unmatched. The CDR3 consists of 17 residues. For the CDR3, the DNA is TGTGCCAGCAGTGACACCTTCCAGGGGGCGAACACCGGGGAGCTGTTTTTT. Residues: CASSDTFQGANTGELFF.

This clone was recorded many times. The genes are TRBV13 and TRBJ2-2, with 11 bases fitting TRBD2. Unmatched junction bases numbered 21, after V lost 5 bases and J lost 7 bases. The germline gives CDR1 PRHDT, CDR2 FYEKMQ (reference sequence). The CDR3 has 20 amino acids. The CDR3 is CASSRFFSGRASGGIGELFF. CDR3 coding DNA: TGTGCCAGCAGCCGCTTTTTTAGCGGGAGGGCCTCCGGGGGAATCGGGGAGCTGTTTTTT.

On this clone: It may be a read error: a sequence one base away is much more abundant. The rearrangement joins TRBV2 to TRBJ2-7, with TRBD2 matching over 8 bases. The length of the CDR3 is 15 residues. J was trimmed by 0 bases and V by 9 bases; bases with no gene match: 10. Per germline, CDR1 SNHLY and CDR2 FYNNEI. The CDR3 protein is CARSLDRGGSYEQYF. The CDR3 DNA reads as TGTGCCAGATCACTCGACCGGGGGGGCTCCTACGAGCAGTACTTC.

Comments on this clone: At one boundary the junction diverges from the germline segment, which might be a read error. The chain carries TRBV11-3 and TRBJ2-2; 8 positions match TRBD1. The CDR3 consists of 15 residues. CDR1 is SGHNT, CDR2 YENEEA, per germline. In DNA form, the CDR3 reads TGTACCAGCAGTCCCAGGGGGCTCGACACCGGGGAGCTGTTTTTT. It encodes CTSSPRGLDTGELFF.